Listed here are 28 T cell receptor beta chains from one sample, sequenced in a study of vaccination effects on CD4 cells after COVID-19. Their antigen targets remain unknown. Clones were read by immunoSEQ multiplex PCR, and TCRdb kept only the in-frame ones, dropping some. In the table there are just under 65,000 clones, about 71% of which are singletons. Within the ViraFEST assay, antigen-specific CD4+ T cells underwent expansion with viral peptide pools prior to sequencing. On roughly day 10 of culture, CD4+ T cells were separated out. None of the vaccinated had previously contracted SARS-CoV-2, and their nucleocapsid antibodies tested negative. This sample comprised CD4+ T cells from PBMCs cultured with HCoV-OC43 spike peptides, obtained before COVID-19 vaccination. The subset was: HCoV-OC43 spike overlapping peptide pool stimulation. These receptors were obtained from a human donor who received a COVID-19 vaccine.

V usage is TRBV24-1 and J usage is TRBJ2-5; TRBD2 might be the D (5 bases). The V end was cut by 4 bases, the J end by 2 bases, with 10 bases between. The CDR3 runs to 14 residues. CDR1 and CDR2 (germline): KGHDR, SFDVKD. The CDR3, as DNA: TGTGCCACCAGTGAAAGCCGGGGACAAGAGACCCAGTACTTC. As protein: CATSESRGQETQYF.

The chain carries TRBV6-5 and TRBJ1-2, with D possibly matching TRBD1 (5 bases). Germline CDR1 and CDR2: MNHEY and SVGAGI. Trimming took off 5 bases at V and 8 bases at J, with 15 bases between the two ends. The length of the CDR3 is 13 residues. CDR3 in DNA: TGTGCCAGCAGTAACCGGGACTCGGGGGGCTACACCTTC. Translation: CASSNRDSGGYTF.

V gene TRBV28 combines with J gene TRBJ1-2; 12 bases are a match to TRBD1. J was trimmed by 8 bases and V by 5 bases; bases with no gene match: 15. Germline lookup yields CDR1 MDHEN and CDR2 SYDVKM. CDR3 size: 17 residues. The CDR3: CASSPRDRGRIGRGYTF. CDR3 nucleotide sequence: TGTGCCAGCAGTCCCAGGGACAGGGGGCGAATCGGTCGGGGCTACACCTTC.

This clone appeared a single time. The V call is TRBV24-1, the J call TRBJ2-5; 8 bases are a match to TRBD1. V was pared by 2 bases and J by 2 bases, with 3 bases of the junction left unmatched. Germline-derived CDR1 and CDR2 are KGHDR and SFDVKD. This CDR3 spans 15 amino acids. The CDR3 region is CATSDYRTGQETQYF. Written as DNA, the CDR3 is TGTGCCACCAGTGATTACCGGACAGGGCAAGAGACCCAGTACTTC.

This clone has just one count. The rearrangement uses TRBV28 and TRBJ1-2, with D perhaps TRBD1 (5 bases). Germline V gene lookup returns CDR1 MDHEN and CDR2 SYDVKM. There are 14 residues in the CDR3. V dropped 0 bases and J dropped 8 bases, with 13 bases sitting between them. Here the CDR3 DNA reads TGTGCCAGCAGTTTATGGTCGGGGGAATGGGGCTACACCTTC. Protein: CASSLWSGEWGYTF.

The V call is TRBV10-3, the J call TRBJ2-3; TRBD2 matches at 12 bases. The CDR3 sequence is 16 residues long. V lost 8 bases and J lost 1; bases outside the gene matches: 7. Germline CDR1 and CDR2: ENHRY and SYGVKD. The CDR3 protein is CAISTSGGLGTDTQYF. The CDR3 DNA reads TGTGCCATCTCAACTAGCGGGGGGTTGGGCACAGATACGCAGTATTTT.

This chain uses TRBV5-1 with TRBJ2-6; tentative D call: TRBD2 (6 bases). The V end was cut by 4 bases, the J end by 3 bases, with 8 bases between. This CDR3 has 14 residues. In germline, CDR1 is SGHRS, CDR2 YFSETQ. The CDR3 sequence: CASSGTVGANVLTF. The CDR3 DNA sequence: TGCGCCAGCAGCGGGACTGTTGGGGCCAACGTCCTGACTTTC.

V gene TRBV13 combines with J gene TRBJ1-1; no definite D call. Germline CDR1 reads PRHDT; CDR2 reads FYEKMQ (reference sequence). The germline V and J ends were trimmed by 2 bases and 7 bases, with 17 bases remaining between them. The CDR3 extends over 15 amino acids. The CDR3 protein is CASSLRRGSRSEAFF. The CDR3 region has the DNA TGTGCCAGCAGCTTACGCAGAGGGAGTCGGAGTGAAGCTTTCTTT.

The chain joins TRBV7-2 to TRBJ2-3; 9 nucleotides match TRBD2. The CDR3 contains 16 residues. Per germline, CDR1 SGHTA and CDR2 FQGNSA. Losses at the gene ends were 2 bases for V and 1 base for J; bases not matched to a gene: 4. CDR3 in amino acids: CASSLQGGGGTDTQYF. CDR3 DNA sequence: TGTGCCAGCAGCTTACAAGGCGGGGGGGGCACAGATACGCAGTATTTT. Full variable domain (outside the CDR3, taken from reference TRBV7-2 and TRBJ2-3): GAGVSQSPSNKVTEKGKDVELRCDPISGHTALYWYRQSLGQGLEFLIYFQGNSAPDKSGLPSDRFSAERTGGSVSTLTIQRTQQEDSAVYLCASSLQGGGGTDTQYFGPGTRLTVL.

V gene TRBV5-7 combines with J gene TRBJ2-5; D uncertain. TRBV5-7 is reported as an ORF; its role is uncertain. Between the trimmed V and J ends, which lost 1 base and 0 bases, there was a span of 16 bases. The CDR3 loop spans 17 amino acids. CDR3 coding DNA: TGTGCCAGCAGCTTGAAACCCAGGCAAACGGACCAAGAGACCCAGTACTTC. Translated: CASSLKPRQTDQETQYF.

The J gene is TRBJ2-3, the V gene TRBV2, with 7 positions matching TRBD2. V was pared by 7 bases and J by 5 bases, with 6 bases of the junction left unmatched. Germline loops: CDR1 SNHLY, CDR2 FYNNEI. The CDR3 covers 13 residues. Written as DNA, the CDR3 is TGTGCCAGCAAGGGAGGGGAGGTAGATACGCAGTATTTT. Residues: CASKGGEVDTQYF.

This clone was recorded once. The genes are TRBV27 and TRBJ2-7, with D unclear. Trimming shortened V by 2 bases and J by 4 bases, and 9 bases separated the two germline ends. The CDR3 is 13 amino acids. Germline V gene sequence: CDR1 MNHEY, CDR2 SMNVEV (reference sequence). CDR3 nucleotide sequence: TGTGCCAGCAGTTTAGGGGTTGGGTACGAGCAGTACGTC. This encodes CASSLGVGYEQYV.

This clone was counted once. Written as DNA, the CDR3 is TGCAGCGTTGATTGGCTTAGCACAGATACGCAGTATTTT. It translates to CSVDWLSTDTQYF. V gene TRBV29-1 combines with J gene TRBJ2-3, with no clear D. The CDR3 consists of 13 residues. Trimming shortened V by 3 bases and J by 0 bases, and 7 bases separated the two germline ends. In germline, CDR1 is SQVTM, CDR2 ANQGSEA.

This clone has just one count. The chain joins TRBV27 to TRBJ2-7, with 10 positions matching TRBD1. J lost 3 bases, V lost 3 bases, and 5 bases had no gene match. CDR1 is MNHEY, CDR2 SMNVEV, per germline (reference sequence). CDR3 size: 15 residues. The CDR3 nucleotides read TGTGCCAGCAGTTTTAACGGACAGGGGGTCTACGAGCAGTACGTC. Amino acid sequence: CASSFNGQGVYEQYV.

The chain carries TRBV7-2 and TRBJ2-2, with 7 bases lining up with TRBD1. Germline values: CDR1 SGHTA, CDR2 FQGNSA. After removal of 5 bases from V and 3 bases from J, the junction contained 3 bases not matched to a gene. The CDR3 loop spans 14 amino acids. CDR3 in amino acids: CASSLDRDTGELFF. The DNA of the CDR3 is TGTGCCAGCAGCCTAGACAGGGACACCGGGGAGCTGTTTTTT.

The rearrangement links TRBV24-1 to TRBJ2-3; D gene uncertain. Trimming left V 4 bases short and J 2 bases short, with 12 bases between. The germline CDR1 and CDR2 sequences are KGHDR and SFDVKD. This CDR3 has 15 residues. The CDR3 DNA sequence: TGTGCCACCAGTGACCCCGAGTTCCACACAGATACGCAGTATTTT. Encoded protein: CATSDPEFHTDTQYF.

The V gene is TRBV27, the J gene TRBJ1-1; D is ambiguous. CDR1 is MNHEY and CDR2 is SMNVEV in the germline V gene (reference sequence). This CDR3 contains 14 residues. The ends were cut back, 0 bases at V and 3 bases at J, with 8 bases in the middle. CDR3 nucleotide sequence: TGTGCCAGCAGTTTATCTGGGGAATACACTGAAGCTTTCTTT. Translating gives CASSLSGEYTEAFF.

This clone was counted between two and nine times. The V call is TRBV9, the J call TRBJ1-3; no clear D. CDR1 SGDLS and CDR2 YYNGEE come from the germline V gene. The CDR3 length is 15 residues. The ends were cut back, 4 bases at V and 1 base at J, with 12 bases in the middle. The DNA for the CDR3 is TGTGCCAGCAGCCCCTTGTCTGCGTCTGGAAACACCATATATTTT. Translation: CASSPLSASGNTIYF. Based on the CDR3 plus reference TRBV9 and TRBJ1-3, the full variable domain is DSGVTQTPKHLITATGQRVTLRCSPRSGDLSVYWYQQSLDQGLQFLIQYYNGEERAKGNILERFSAQQFPDLHSELNLSSLELGDSALYFCASSPLSASGNTIYFGEGSWLTVV.

V and J are TRBV6-2 or TRBV6-3 and TRBJ2-1, with D uncertain. This CDR3 spans 12 amino acids. V was cut by 5 bases and J by 10 bases, with 12 bases left in between. Germline V lookup: CDR1 MNHEY, CDR2 SVGEGT. This CDR3 is CASSRVLGEQFF. The DNA of the CDR3 is TGTGCCAGCAGTAGAGTTCTTGGGGAGCAGTTCTTC.

This chain links TRBV29-1 with TRBJ2-1; no clear D gene. V was cut by 3 bases and J by 0 bases, with 6 bases left in between. The CDR3 loop spans 13 amino acids. The germline CDR1 and CDR2 sequences are SQVTM and ANQGSEA. The DNA of the CDR3 is TGCAGCGTTGACCCGAGCTCCTACAATGAGCAGTTCTTC. Translating gives CSVDPSSYNEQFF.

The chain uses TRBV7-9 and TRBJ1-3; D is perhaps TRBD1 (5 bases). From germline, CDR1 is SEHNR and CDR2 FQNEAQ (reference sequence). This CDR3 has 15 residues. V lost 5 bases to trimming and J lost 2 bases, with 13 bases between them. This chain's CDR3 is CASSPLAGAGNTIYF. In DNA, the CDR3 is TGTGCCAGCAGCCCCCTTGCGGGGGCTGGAAACACCATATATTTT.

This chain connects TRBV9 to TRBJ1-3; no clear D gene. Per germline, CDR1 SGDLS and CDR2 YYNGEE. This CDR3 comprises 16 residues. With 0 bases removed from V and 0 bases from J, the gap between germline ends came to 10 bases. The CDR3 here is CASSVGSSGSGNTIYF. CDR3 DNA sequence: TGTGCCAGCAGCGTAGGATCCTCGGGCTCTGGAAACACCATATATTTT.

The rearrangement joins TRBV18 to TRBJ1-5; D remains ambiguous. V shed 6 bases and J shed 6 bases, with 12 bases lying between them. Germline CDR1 is KGHSH and CDR2 is LQKENI. This CDR3 comprises 13 residues. This CDR3 reads CASSISGGQPQHF. Written as DNA, the CDR3 is TGTGCCAGCTCCATATCCGGAGGTCAGCCCCAGCATTTT.

The genes are TRBV24-1 and TRBJ1-5; 7 bases are a match to TRBD1. The V segment lost 2 bases and the J segment 2 bases; nucleotides outside the gene matches: 2. Germline values: CDR1 KGHDR, CDR2 SFDVKD. The CDR3 sequence is 15 residues long. In DNA, the CDR3 is TGTGCCACCAGTGATTCAGGGGGTCGCAATCAGCCCCAGCATTTT. Translation gives CATSDSGGRNQPQHF.

The chain is built from TRBV10-2 and TRBJ1-1; D gene ambiguous. The V end was cut by 4 bases, the J end by 0 bases, with 12 bases between. CDR3 size: 15 residues. Germline V gene lookup returns CDR1 WSHSY and CDR2 SAAADI. The chain's CDR3 is CASSGQELVNTEAFF. For the CDR3, the DNA is TGCGCCAGCAGTGGACAAGAGCTAGTGAACACTGAAGCTTTCTTT.

This clone appeared a few times. The chain links TRBV5-1 to TRBJ2-1, with D perhaps TRBD1 (6 bases). Deletions cut 4 bases from V and 0 bases from J, with 20 bases between. The CDR3 runs to 18 residues. Looked up from germline, CDR1 is SGHRS and CDR2 is YFSETQ. CDR3 sequence: CASSGNLGTSRSYNEQFF. CDR3 bases: TGCGCCAGCAGCGGCAATCTCGGGACAAGCCGCTCCTACAATGAGCAGTTCTTC. The whole variable domain, remainder taken from reference TRBV5-1 and TRBJ2-1, is KAGVTQTPRYLIKTRGQQVTLSCSPISGHRSVSWYQQTPGQGLQFLFEYFSETQRNKGNFPGRFSGRQFSNSRSEMNVSTLELGDSALYLCASSGNLGTSRSYNEQFFGPGTRLTVL.

The chain has TRBV20-1 and TRBJ1-1; D may be TRBD1 (6 bases). CDR1 is DFQATT and CDR2 is SNEGSKA in the germline V gene (reference sequence). This CDR3 has 11 amino acids. V gave up 6 bases and J gave up 7 bases, with 12 bases separating them. The DNA for the CDR3 is TGCAGTGCCAATACAGGGTATGAAGCTTTCTTT. Amino acid sequence: CSANTGYEAFF.

This clone was counted a few times. The rearrangement joins TRBV7-9 to TRBJ1-4; no definite D call. V gave up 1 base and J gave up 7 bases, with 4 bases separating them. The CDR3 is 12 residues long. Germline CDR1 is SEHNR and CDR2 is FQNEAQ (reference sequence). The CDR3 spells CASSLGGEKLFF. The DNA of the CDR3 is TGTGCCAGCAGCTTAGGTGGTGAAAAACTGTTTTTT.